This T cell receptor beta chain was identified in a study of graft-versus-host responses after intestinal transplantation. Across the study: Transplants given to recipients were multivisceral, liver-intestinal, or isolated intestinal. Recipients were all induced with anti-thymocyte globulin, then given tacrolimus and steroids for 3 to 4 years.

The germline CDR1 and CDR2 sequences are SGHRS and YFSETQ. V shed 4 bases and J shed 1 base, with 15 bases lying between them. The CDR3 contains 16 residues. The table came from immunoSEQ multiplex PCR; TCRdb's copy has only in-frame clones and leaves some out. The repertoire holds 130,000 to 150,000 clones, nearly 95% seen once, with around 0.19% in the top ten. This clone was observed a single time. The antigen remains unidentified. Study findings and constraints: Investigators detected GvH clones in recipient marrow, with some emerging earlier in ileum or blood. There was an association between peak levels of circulating GvH clones and early post-transplant HvG declines.

The source of this sequence is a human donor who received an intestinal transplant. This sample comprised unstimulated CD4+ T cells sorted from spleen or lymph node cells, obtained before intestinal transplant. This chain connects TRBV5-1 to TRBJ2-1, with a possible D match to TRBD2 (6 bases). In nucleotides, the CDR3 is TGCGCCAGCAGCGCCCGGGGGACTCGGTCCTACAATGAGCAGTTCTTC. Translating it yields CASSARGTRSYNEQFF.